This T cell receptor (beta chain) derives from a study of blood T cell repertoires in COVID-19. About the study: Both acute and convalescent COVID-19 samples were obtained from the United States, Italy and Spain. Sources were T cells, B-cell-depleted T cells, or PBMCs; the material itself was cDNA or gDNA.

In the authors' methods: Estimates of nucleated cell counts were drawn from the amplification of reference gene primers. Repertoires were generated with immunoSEQ multiplex PCR, while TCRdb's copy carries only in-frame clones and drops some. That table is the source of V, J and clone size, and D and trimming were worked out from the DNA. The data contain about 200,000 clones, just under 85% of them singletons. The TCR sequence derives from a human donor with acute or convalescent COVID-19. The donor label of this sample is uncertain. The sequenced sample was peripheral blood.

CDR3 nucleotide sequence: TGTGCCAGCAGCCCTAGAGAGCCCTACGAGCAGTACTTC. Amino acid sequence: CASSPREPYEQYF. This chain links TRBV12-3 or TRBV12-4 with TRBJ2-7, with D uncertain. This CDR3 contains 13 residues. Trimming left V 6 bases short and J 2 bases short, with 11 bases between.